A selection of T cell receptor beta chains follows, all from one sample in a study of cytomegalovirus exposure and HLA in healthy donors. Produced via immunoSEQ multiplex PCR; TCRdb's table is partial and in-frame only. The sample has about 51,000 clones. The source material was PBMCs. These receptors all stem from a man aged 35-49 years in good health and CMV-seropositive. The CDR3 runs from the conserved cysteine through the conserved F or W.

v_gene	j_gene	CDR3aa
TRBV2	TRBJ2-5	CASSEGQTQYF
TRBV19	TRBJ2-7	CASSIPGQLYEQYF
TRBV4-1	TRBJ1-3	CASSQDSPAAFGNTIYF
TRBV19	TRBJ2-4	CASSIISGTEKNIQYF
TRBV18	TRBJ1-5	CASSIQQGRTQHF
TRBV5-1	TRBJ2-7	CASSLLGQGAQNEQYF
TRBV15	TRBJ1-2	CATSRDNFASYGYTF
TRBV29-1	TRBJ1-5	CSVADSPSGQPQHF
TRBV7-3	TRBJ2-1	CASSRQGDTMQQFF
TRBV9	TRBJ2-2	CASSPWDRDAGELFF
TRBV28	TRBJ1-4	CASSRYHAEGGEKLFF
TRBV30	TRBJ2-2	CAWSLTANTGELFF
TRBV9	TRBJ2-2	CASSTSDTGELFF
TRBV7-9	TRBJ2-7	CASSLGTPGFYEQYF
TRBV30	TRBJ1-2	CAWSGLGGNYGYTF
TRBV6-1	TRBJ2-6	CASTGLNSGANVLTF
TRBV4-2	TRBJ2-2	CASSQGLGAGTGELFF
TRBV30	TRBJ2-7	CAWDRGTHEQYF
TRBV5-6	TRBJ1-1	CASSLGGRTEAFF
TRBV7-8	TRBJ1-2	CASSLGTAPGRTF
TRBV11-2	TRBJ1-1	CASSLAGQGITEAFF
TRBV4-1	TRBJ2-2	CASSQYETYTGELFF
TRBV19	TRBJ1-5	CASSPIRGGAKIQPQHF
TRBV5-1	TRBJ1-1	CASSLSGGSTEAFF
TRBV4-1	TRBJ1-1	CASSQGDRLRTEAFF
TRBV7-3	TRBJ2-2	CASSQQGQQNTGELFF
TRBV9	TRBJ2-7	CASSALGLAGFSLSYEQYF
TRBV27	TRBJ2-1	CASGSIYNEQFF
TRBV27	TRBJ2-7	CASSATGVLEQYF
TRBV30	TRBJ2-7	CAWGLYEQYF
TRBV27	TRBJ1-2	CASSYGTGGYYGYTF
TRBV9	TRBJ1-1	CASWKGGEAFF
TRBV9	TRBJ1-5	CASSGDRASNQPQHF
TRBV18	TRBJ2-5	CASSPVAGQETQYF